A single sample is the source of the 17 T cell receptor beta chains below, sequenced in a study of Graves' ophthalmopathy and Graves' hyperthyroidism. From RNA, the CDR3 regions of TCR beta chains were amplified and sequenced. In the first round, RT-PCR was carried out with HTBI primers, and a multiplex PCR formed the second round. TCRdb reanalysed the multiplex PCR reads using MiXCR and keeps one entry per CDR3 protein. This table has hundreds of thousands of distinct CDR3 sequences, over 40% appearing once. Sequencing used peripheral blood. The receptors were sampled from an adult man with Graves' ophthalmopathy.

The chain employs TRBV3-1 and TRBJ1-4, with TRBD1 identical over 8 bases. Germline V gene data show CDR1 as LGHDT and CDR2 as YNNKEL (reference sequence). The V gene end was trimmed by 6 bases and the J gene end by 4 bases; junction bases not matched to a gene: 7. This CDR3 contains 15 residues. For the CDR3, the DNA is TGTGCCAGCAGGGCCGGGACAGGCCTTAATGAAAAACTGTTTTTT. Translated, it gives CASRAGTGLNEKLFF.

At least ten counts were recorded for this clonotype. The chain joins TRBV19 to TRBJ1-4; D unresolved. Germline loops: CDR1 LNHDA, CDR2 SQIVND (reference sequence). CDR3 length: 14 amino acids. The germline V and J ends were trimmed by 5 bases and 5 bases, with 12 bases remaining between them. CDR3 nucleotides: TGTGCCAGTAGTGGTTGGCAAGACAATGAAAAACTGTTTTTT. This sequence encodes CASSGWQDNEKLFF. Looking up the rest from reference TRBV19 and TRBJ1-4 gives the full variable domain: DGGITQSPKYLFRKEGQNVTLSCEQNLNHDAMYWYRQDPGQGLRLIYYSQIVNDFQKGDIAEGYSVSREKKESFPLTVTSAQKNPTAFYLCASSGWQDNEKLFFGSGTQLSVL.

This clonotype appeared a few times. The J gene is TRBJ2-7, the V gene TRBV12-3 or TRBV12-4, with D unresolved. The CDR3 is made up of 14 amino acids. Trimming shortened V by 6 bases and J by 2 bases, and 14 bases separated the two germline ends. The CDR3 bases are TGTGCCAGCAGCTTGGCGGTCCTAACCTACGAGCAGTACTTC. Encoded protein: CASSLAVLTYEQYF.

This rearrangement joins TRBV6-6 to TRBJ1-2; no firm D call. This CDR3 is built from 13 residues. The V end lost 3 bases, the J end lost 4 bases, and 9 bases lay between the germline ends. Germline V gene lookup returns CDR1 MNHNY and CDR2 SVGAGI (reference sequence). The CDR3: CASSYGEIYGYTF. The CDR3 coding sequence is TGTGCCAGCAGTTATGGAGAGATCTATGGCTACACCTTC.

In this sample, this clonotype turned up many times. The rearrangement joins TRBV19 to TRBJ1-5; a possible D gene is TRBD1 (6 bases). The CDR3 runs 14 residues. The germline V gene encodes CDR1 LNHDA and CDR2 SQIVND (reference sequence). The V end was cut by 7 bases, the J end by 7 bases, with 17 bases between. The CDR3 sequence: CASTPGTLSQPQHF. DNA of the CDR3: TGTGCCAGTACCCCGGGGACACTTAGCCAGCCCCAGCATTTT.

The sample holds many counts of this clonotype. The chain's CDR3 is CASSSGRKTYEQYF. Here the CDR3 DNA reads TGTGCCAGCAGCTCCGGACGGAAGACCTACGAGCAGTACTTC. J is TRBJ2-7 and V is TRBV13; the D is unclear. CDR1 PRHDT and CDR2 FYEKMQ come from the germline V gene (reference sequence). Trimming stripped 4 bases from V and 2 bases from J, with 12 bases between. This CDR3 comprises 14 residues.

This clonotype has ten or more counts. The gene calls are TRBV7-9 and TRBJ1-2, with 8 bases lining up with TRBD1. Germline loops: CDR1 SEHNR, CDR2 FQNEAQ (reference sequence). This CDR3 is built from 15 residues. V lost 5 bases to trimming and J lost 3 bases; unmatched junction nucleotides: 8. DNA of the CDR3: TGTGCCAGCAGCGAGGCCGACAGGGGCCACTATGGCTACACCTTC. Translating gives CASSEADRGHYGYTF.

As regards this clonotype: Germline is not matched at one junction end, which may reflect a read error. The chain joins TRBV5-4 to TRBJ2-5, with D possibly being TRBD1 or TRBD2 (5 bases each). The CDR3 length is 13 residues. The germline V gene encodes CDR1 SGHNT and CDR2 YYREEE (reference sequence). CDR3 sequence reads: CASTLDGGETQYF. The CDR3 nucleotides read TGTGCCAGCACCTTGGATGGGGGAGAGACCCAGTACTTC. Using reference TRBV5-4 and TRBJ2-5 for the parts outside the CDR3, the full variable domain is ETGVTQSPTHLIKTRGQQVTLRCSSQSGHNTVSWYQQALGQGPQFIFQYYREEENGRGNFPPRFSGLQFPNYSSELNVNALELDDSALYLCASTLDGGETQYFGPGTRLLVL.

The chain employs TRBV4-1 and TRBJ1-1; possible D gene TRBD1, 6 bases. The germline V gene has CDR1 MGHRA and CDR2 YSYEKL. The CDR3 totals 14 residues. V was pared by 0 bases and J by 3 bases, with 8 bases between. The CDR3 nucleotides are TGCGCCAGCAGCCAAGATCCAGGGGACACTGAAGCTTTCTTT. Its protein product is CASSQDPGDTEAFF.

This clonotype is a singleton in its sample. This chain connects TRBV20-1 to TRBJ1-5, with 7 bases fitting TRBD1. With V trimmed by 6 bases and J by 7 bases, 12 bases remained unmatched. This CDR3 is built from 14 residues. The germline gives CDR1 DFQATT, CDR2 SNEGSKA (reference sequence). This CDR3 is CSASSQGTEQPQHF. The CDR3 nucleotides read TGCAGTGCCAGCTCCCAGGGGACAGAACAGCCCCAGCATTTT.

With regard to this clonotype: A much bigger clone sits one base away, suggesting this may be a read error. This chain uses TRBV7-9 with TRBJ2-7, with 7 bases fitting TRBD2. In germline, CDR1 is SEHNR, CDR2 FQNEAQ (reference sequence). The CDR3 covers 15 residues. This CDR3 reads CASSTMGGDPYEQCF. In nucleotides, the CDR3 is TGTGCCAGCAGTACTATGGGAGGGGACCCCTACGAGCAGTGCTTC. Complete variable domain (other parts from reference TRBV7-9 and TRBJ2-7): DTGVSQNPRHKITKRGQNVTFRCDPISEHNRLYWYRQTLGQGPEFLTYFQNEAQLEKSRLLSDRFSAERPKGSFSTLEIQRTEQGDSAMYLCASSTMGGDPYEQCFGPGTRLTVT.

The V gene is TRBV14, the J gene TRBJ1-1; D remains unclear. CDR1 is SGHDN, CDR2 FVKESK, per germline. This CDR3 is built from 16 residues. The V end lost 2 bases, the J end lost 1 base, and 14 bases lay between the germline ends. For the CDR3, the DNA is TGTGCCAGCAGCCAAAGGCGAAGCGCAGGGAACACTGAAGCTTTCTTT. This encodes CASSQRRSAGNTEAFF.

This clonotype was recorded only once. Compared with germline, one end of the junction differs, possibly owing to a read error. V is TRBV5-4 and J is TRBJ2-7; TRBD2 matches at 9 bases. This CDR3 has 16 residues. From germline, CDR1 is SGHNT and CDR2 YYREEE (reference sequence). The CDR3 DNA sequence: TGTGCCGGCAGCCAGACTTTAGCGGGGGCGAGGTACGAGCAGTACTTC. Translated, it gives CAGSQTLAGARYEQYF.

This clonotype was counted a few times. V usage is TRBV6-6 and J usage is TRBJ1-1; D call uncertain. V gave up 2 bases and J gave up 6 bases, with 10 bases separating them. There are 13 residues in the CDR3. Germline CDR1 reads MNHNY; CDR2 reads SVGAGI (reference sequence). CDR3 sequence: CASSYGDSAEAFF. In DNA, the CDR3 is TGTGCCAGCAGTTACGGGGATTCGGCTGAAGCTTTCTTT.

Ten or more counts support this clonotype. The chain combines TRBV29-1 with TRBJ2-7; 8 nucleotides match TRBD2. Germline CDR1 and CDR2: SQVTM and ANQGSEA. The CDR3 totals 15 residues. The V and J ends lost 5 bases and 3 bases, in that order; junction bases with no gene match: 12. CDR3 sequence (DNA): TGCAGCGTTCCAGCCACCGGGACTAGTGTCTACGAGCAGTACTTC. Encoded protein: CSVPATGTSVYEQYF.

Ten or more counts support this clonotype. J is TRBJ1-6 and V is TRBV7-2, with D unclear. The CDR3 spans 14 residues. V dropped 1 base and J dropped 3 bases, with 4 bases sitting between them. From germline, CDR1 is SGHTA and CDR2 FQGNSA. The CDR3 here is CASSLGVYNSPLHF. CDR3 bases: TGTGCCAGCAGCTTAGGAGTCTATAATTCACCCCTCCACTTT.

This clonotype was picked up a small number of times. The chain combines TRBV20-1 with TRBJ2-5; 12 bases agree with TRBD2. CDR3 length: 14 amino acids. V was clipped by 3 bases and J by 6 bases; unmatched bases: 5. CDR1 DFQATT and CDR2 SNEGSKA come from the germline V gene (reference sequence). CDR3: CSARASGGAKTQYF. CDR3 nucleotide sequence: TGCAGTGCTAGGGCTAGCGGGGGGGCCAAGACCCAGTACTTC.